The TCR beta chain described here comes from a study of cytomegalovirus exposure and HLA in healthy donors. The study's findings and limits: CMV antigen specificity was confirmed in vitro for a few CMV-associated chains. Several of the most significant clusters appeared, in a later analysis, to be linked to common viral pathogens. The authors listed approximately 150 TCR beta chains as cytomegalovirus-associated.

Trimming removed 10 bases at V and 13 bases at J, with 10 bases between. The germline gives CDR1 LNHNV, CDR2 YYDKDF (reference sequence). This CDR3 region has 8 residues. PCR employed 60 Vbeta and 13 Jbeta primers. Data came from immunoSEQ multiplex PCR; TCRdb stores just in-frame clones and leaves some out. The table lists around 180,000 clones, roughly 86% of them singletons, with more than 4% in the top ten. Comments on this clone: The antigen remains undetermined.

The clonotype was recovered from a girl between 5 and 17 years old in good health and CMV-seropositive. The sample comprised PBMCs. The chain is built from TRBV15 and TRBJ1-1; D remains unclear. The CDR3 region is CAKQNRFF. DNA of the CDR3: TGTGCCAAACAAAATCGTTTCTTT.